These T cell receptor beta chains were read from a single sample in a study of PD-1 blockade in classical Hodgkin lymphoma. The repertoire was sequenced with immunoSEQ multiplex PCR; TCRdb's copy has only in-frame clones and lacks some. This table has about 24,000 clones, 60% to 80% appearing once. The input for sequencing was peripheral blood mononuclear cells (PBMCs), taken at baseline. These TCRs come from a human donor with classical Hodgkin lymphoma. Both conserved end residues are part of each CDR3. A D gene is named only where the DNA matches it firmly. The size of a clone is reported for some rows only, either as once, few or many, or as a class for expanded clones.

v_call	d_call	clone_size	j_call	cdr3_aa	cdr3_nt
TRBV14	NA	NA	TRBJ1-2	CASSQGAPGYTF	TGTGCCAGCAGCCAGGGGGCGCCTGGCTACACCTTC
TRBV21-1	NA	once	TRBJ2-7	CASSKKRGRREGF	TGTGCCAGCAGCAAAAAGAGGGGACGGAGGGAAGGGTTC
TRBV4-2	NA	NA	TRBJ2-7	CASSQEQSKTGNYEQYF	TGTGCCAGCAGCCAAGAACAGTCCAAGACAGGAAACTACGAGCAGTACTTC
TRBV4-1	NA	NA	TRBJ2-7	CASSQNSGSYEQYF	TGCGCCAGCAGCCAGAATTCAGGCTCCTACGAGCAGTACTTC
TRBV18	NA	NA	TRBJ2-2	CASSTYHTNTGELFF	TGTGCCAGCTCAACTTACCATACTAACACCGGGGAGCTGTTTTTT
TRBV5-1	NA	NA	TRBJ1-4	CASSLGVSNEKLFF	TGCGCCAGCAGCTTGGGTGTGTCGAATGAAAAACTGTTTTTT
TRBV7-9	NA	NA	TRBJ2-7	CASKPPTAYEQYF	TGTGCCAGCAAGCCCCCGACAGCCTACGAGCAGTACTTC
TRBV10-3	NA	NA	TRBJ1-2	CAISESAGYGYTF	TGTGCCATCAGTGAGTCGGCAGGCTATGGCTACACCTTC
TRBV11-2	NA	NA	TRBJ2-1	CASQIWNKSNEQFF	TGTGCCAGCCAAATTTGGAATAAGTCGAATGAGCAGTTCTTC
TRBV27	TRBD2	few	TRBJ2-1	CASSPSRLAGGVNEQFF	TGTGCCAGCAGTCCCTCGCGCTTAGCGGGGGGGGTCAATGAGCAGTTCTTC
TRBV5-1	NA	medium-sized	TRBJ2-7	CASSLVGREVAYEQYF	TGCGCCAGCAGCTTGGTTGGCAGGGAGGTTGCCTACGAGCAGTACTTC
TRBV7-2	NA	NA	TRBJ2-3	CASSLEYTDTQYF	TGTGCCAGCAGCTTAGAATACACAGATACGCAGTATTTT
TRBV30	TRBD2	NA	TRBJ2-2	CAWSATGGEDMIGELFF	TGTGCCTGGAGTGCCACGGGGGGGGAAGATATGATTGGGGAGCTGTTTTTT
TRBV4-1	NA	NA	TRBJ1-2	CASSQEWGAENYGYTF	TGCGCCAGCAGCCAAGAATGGGGCGCTGAAAACTATGGCTACACCTTC
TRBV2	NA	NA	TRBJ2-7	CASSDFGQTKYF	TGTGCCAGCAGTGATTTTGGGCAGACCAAGTACTTC
TRBV11-3	TRBD1	NA	TRBJ2-1	CASSHRGNLNNEQFF	TGTGCCAGCAGCCACAGGGGAAATTTGAACAATGAGCAGTTCTTC
TRBV7-8	TRBD2	NA	TRBJ2-1	CASSPVAGTSVGDEQFF	TGTGCCAGCAGCCCCGTCGCCGGGACTAGCGTTGGTGATGAGCAGTTCTTC
TRBV11-3	TRBD1	NA	TRBJ2-7	CASSPYRGYEQYF	TGTGCCAGCAGCCCTTACAGGGGCTACGAGCAGTACTTC
TRBV5-4	TRBD2	NA	TRBJ2-1	CASSQSGGAIYNEQFF	TGTGCCAGCAGCCAAAGCGGGGGGGCAATCTACAATGAGCAGTTCTTC
TRBV5-1	NA	medium-sized	TRBJ1-5	CASSLIGSGQPQHF	TGCGCCAGCAGCTTAATAGGGTCCGGGCAGCCCCAGCATTTT
TRBV10-3	NA	NA	TRBJ1-5	CAISARTSNQPQHF	TGTGCCATCAGTGCGCGGACGAGCAATCAGCCCCAGCATTTT
TRBV19	NA	NA	TRBJ2-7	CASSIVGVPTYEQYF	TGTGCCAGTAGTATAGTTGGAGTACCAACCTACGAGCAGTACTTC
TRBV20-1	NA	NA	TRBJ1-1	CSAVVAWEAFF	TGCAGTGCCGTAGTTGCTTGGGAAGCTTTCTTT
TRBV29-1	NA	NA	TRBJ2-7	CSALQGSSYEQYF	TGCAGCGCGCTGCAGGGGTCTTCCTACGAGCAGTACTTC
TRBV28	TRBD1	NA	TRBJ1-5	CASKRQGNSNQPQHF	TGTGCCAGCAAGAGACAGGGGAATAGCAATCAGCCCCAGCATTTT
TRBV19	NA	medium-sized	TRBJ2-7	CASSIGNYEQYF	TGTGCCAGTAGTATAGGGAATTACGAGCAGTACTTC
TRBV7-8	TRBD2	once	TRBJ2-1	CASSWGPPAGGHNEQFF	TGTGCCAGCAGCTGGGGGCCCCCAGCGGGGGGACACAATGAGCAGTTCTTC
TRBV14	NA	NA	TRBJ2-1	CASSRYRADEQFF	TGTGCCAGCAGCCGTTACAGGGCGGATGAGCAGTTCTTC
TRBV19	NA	NA	TRBJ1-2	CASSISPVYYGYTF	TGTGCCAGTAGTATCAGTCCGGTGTACTATGGCTACACCTTC
TRBV4-2	NA	NA	TRBJ2-3	CASSQVDGNHTQYF	TGTGCCAGCAGCCAAGTGGACGGCAACCATACGCAGTATTTT
TRBV10-3	TRBD1	NA	TRBJ2-7	CAISEWDSAYEQYF	TGTGCCATCAGTGAGTGGGACAGCGCCTACGAGCAGTACTTC
TRBV4-1	TRBD1	NA	TRBJ1-1	CASSHPGQLTEAFF	TGCGCCAGCAGCCATCCGGGACAGCTCACTGAAGCTTTCTTT
TRBV7-8	NA	NA	TRBJ2-1	CASSLVGGTNEQFF	TGTGCCAGCAGCTTAGTGGGCGGCACCAATGAGCAGTTCTTC
TRBV4-1	TRBD2	medium-sized	TRBJ2-7	CASSRTSGGAIYEQYF	TGCGCCAGCAGCCGAACTAGCGGGGGGGCTATCTACGAGCAGTACTTC
TRBV11-3	NA	NA	TRBJ1-3	CASSLEDTGNTIYF	TGTGCCAGCAGCTTAGAAGACACTGGAAACACCATATATTTT
TRBV27	TRBD1	NA	TRBJ2-5	CASSSLLSTGFPQETQYF	TGTGCCAGCAGTTCACTGCTATCGACAGGGTTTCCCCAAGAGACCCAGTACTTC
TRBV7-2	NA	NA	TRBJ1-2	CASSFRDGGYTF	TGTGCCAGCAGCTTTCGGGATGGGGGCTACACCTTC
TRBV5-1	NA	few	TRBJ2-7	CASSSPLRAYEQYF	TGCGCCAGCAGCTCCCCTCTCAGGGCCTACGAGCAGTACTTC
TRBV27	TRBD2	few	TRBJ2-7	CASSVPGGYEQYF	TGTGCCAGCAGCGTACCGGGAGGCTACGAGCAGTACTTC
TRBV4-2	NA	NA	TRBJ1-6	CASSQEGTYNSPLHF	TGTGCCAGCAGCCAAGAGGGAACTTATAATTCACCCCTCCACTTT
TRBV4-2	NA	NA	TRBJ1-2	CASSQDAGSDYGYTF	TGTGCCAGCAGCCAAGATGCGGGAAGCGACTATGGCTACACCTTC
TRBV29-1	NA	large	TRBJ1-1	CSVEGRMNTEAFF	TGCAGCGTTGAAGGTCGCATGAACACTGAAGCTTTCTTT
TRBV30	TRBD2	NA	TRBJ2-7	CAWSPGGNYEQYF	TGTGCCTGGAGTCCGGGGGGAAACTACGAGCAGTACTTC
TRBV9	TRBD2	NA	TRBJ2-2	CASSPPAGGPRDTGELFF	TGTGCCAGCAGCCCTCCCGCGGGGGGCCCTCGGGACACCGGGGAGCTGTTTTTT
TRBV28	TRBD2	NA	TRBJ2-2	CASSLWGLAGGPGELFF	TGTGCCAGCAGTTTATGGGGACTAGCGGGGGGGCCCGGGGAGCTGTTTTTT
TRBV4-1	NA	NA	TRBJ2-7	CASSQGSYEQYF	TGCGCCAGCAGCCAGGGATCCTACGAGCAGTACTTC
TRBV5-4	TRBD1	NA	TRBJ2-7	CASSLAGGQGRYEQYF	TGTGCCAGCAGCTTGGCCGGGGGACAGGGTAGGTACGAGCAGTACTTC
TRBV7-3	NA	once	TRBJ2-3	CASSLNRGTDTQYF	TGTGCCAGCAGCCTAAACAGGGGCACAGATACGCAGTATTTT
TRBV7-2	NA	once	TRBJ2-2	CASGGTGELFF	TGTGCCAGCGGCGGGACCGGGGAGCTGTTTTTT